What follows are 21 T cell receptor beta chains derived from one specimen sequenced in a study of PD-1 blockade in classical Hodgkin lymphoma (dated by TCRdb to the early 2020s). The method was the immunoSEQ multiplex PCR assay. TCRdb carries this immuneACCESS record with in-frame sequences only. Its versions omit some clonotypes, under half of them owing to an unresolved V gene in the studies checked, with the rest unexplained. The sample contains more than 45,000 clones, over 60% of them found a single time. Jointly, the top ten make up around 16% of the sample. The time point label for this specimen denotes: cycle 2 day 1 (C2D1) of nivolumab. Every trial patient had relapsed after autologous stem cell transplantation, and cohorts A, B and C differed in prior brentuximab vedotin exposure. Sample: peripheral blood mononuclear cells (PBMCs), taken before the second cycle of nivolumab. The receptors originated from a human donor with classical Hodgkin lymphoma.

The chain is built from TRBV7-7 and TRBJ2-3; D call uncertain. With 5 bases removed from V and 2 bases from J, the gap between germline ends came to 14 bases. From germline, CDR1 is SSHAT and CDR2 FNYEAQ (reference sequence). There are 15 residues in the CDR3. The CDR3 region has the DNA TGTGCCAGCAGCCCACTGGCGGCCCTCACAGATACGCAGTATTTT. Its protein is CASSPLAALTDTQYF.

The gene calls are TRBV7-2 and TRBJ1-1; TRBD1 might be the D (5 bases). The germline V and J ends were trimmed by 3 bases and 3 bases, with 14 bases remaining between them. The CDR3 runs to 15 residues. The germline V gene encodes CDR1 SGHTA and CDR2 FQGNSA. The CDR3 nucleotides read TGTGCCAGCAGCTTCTCAGTCGGGGCGTACACTGAAGCTTTCTTT. This sequence encodes CASSFSVGAYTEAFF. The full variable domain, with the rest looked up from reference TRBV7-2 and TRBJ1-1, is GAGVSQSPSNKVTEKGKDVELRCDPISGHTALYWYRQSLGQGLEFLIYFQGNSAPDKSGLPSDRFSAERTGGSVSTLTIQRTQQEDSAVYLCASSFSVGAYTEAFFGQGTRLTVV.

This clone turned up a few times. The chain joins TRBV19 to TRBJ1-2; unclear D gene. CDR3 length: 13 amino acids. The V gene's germline CDR1 is LNHDA and CDR2 SQIVND (reference sequence). Trimming pared 3 bases from V and 5 bases from J, leaving 10 bases between. The CDR3 here is CASSIGTIYGYTF. DNA of the CDR3: TGTGCCAGTAGTATTGGTACGATTTATGGCTACACCTTC.

This clone was picked up a small number of times. This chain links TRBV2 with TRBJ2-1, with 7 nucleotides matching TRBD1. Germline CDR1 reads SNHLY; CDR2 reads FYNNEI. This CDR3 is built from 14 residues. V shed 6 bases, J shed 6 bases, and the junction held 8 bases outside the gene matches. The CDR3 region has the DNA TGTGCCAGCAGCTTCAAGGGGGCGGTCAATGAGCAGTTCTTC. Translating gives CASSFKGAVNEQFF.

The chain recombines TRBV2 with TRBJ1-4, with D possibly being TRBD1 (6 bases). CDR3 length equals 15 residues. In germline, CDR1 is SNHLY, CDR2 FYNNEI. V was cut by 5 bases and J by 0 bases, with 10 bases left in between. The CDR3: CASSLRTATNEKLFF. In DNA, the CDR3 is TGTGCCAGCAGTCTACGGACAGCAACTAATGAAAAACTGTTTTTT.

The genes are TRBV7-9 and TRBJ2-7; D might be TRBD1 (6 bases). CDR1 and CDR2 (germline): SEHNR, FQNEAQ (reference sequence). V lost 3 bases and J 10 bases, leaving 16 bases between the germline ends. This CDR3 contains 13 residues. DNA for the CDR3: TGTGCCAGCAGCTTGAAGGACAGTTCCCCTCAGTACTTC. Translating gives CASSLKDSSPQYF.

J is TRBJ2-5 and V is TRBV19; TRBD1 agrees at 8 bases. The V and J ends lost 1 base and 5 bases, in that order; junction bases with no gene match: 9. CDR1 and CDR2 (germline): LNHDA, SQIVND (reference sequence). This CDR3 is 16 amino acids long. CDR3 DNA: TGTGCCAGTAGTATAGGAGGGCAGGGGGCTTGGGAGACCCAGTACTTC. Its translation is CASSIGGQGAWETQYF.

V gene TRBV5-5 combines with J gene TRBJ2-7; tentative D call: TRBD2 (5 bases). V lost 6 bases, J lost 6 bases, and 13 bases lay in between. Germline assignment: CDR1 SGHKS and CDR2 YYEKEE (reference sequence). The CDR3 length is 12 residues. This chain's CDR3 is CASTREGSEQYF. For the CDR3, the DNA is TGTGCCAGCACCCGAGAGGGTAGCGAGCAGTACTTC.

The rearrangement links TRBV6-1 to TRBJ1-2, with 7 bases lining up with TRBD1. Germline CDR1 and CDR2: MNHNS and SASEGT. CDR3 length: 14 amino acids. Trimming took 9 bases from V and 4 from J; bases not matched to a gene: 11. CDR3 sequence (DNA): TGTGCCAGTACCTCCGGGACAGCTGGCTATGGCTACACCTTC. This sequence encodes CASTSGTAGYGYTF.

This chain links TRBV30 with TRBJ2-2; D assignment may be TRBD1 or TRBD2 (6 bases each). Trimming stripped 1 base from V and 7 bases from J, with 19 bases between. Germline CDR1 GTSNPN, CDR2 SVGIG (reference sequence). The CDR3 has 16 residues. The CDR3 sequence is CAWSDWGAGGGGELFF. Here the CDR3 DNA reads TGTGCCTGGAGTGACTGGGGGGCCGGTGGCGGCGGGGAGCTGTTTTTT. The complete variable domain, with remaining parts taken from reference TRBV30 and TRBJ2-2, reads SQTIHQWPATLVQPVGSPLSLECTVEGTSNPNLYWYRQAAGRGLQLLFYSVGIGQISSEVPQNLSASRPQDRQFILSSKKLLLSDSGFYLCAWSDWGAGGGGELFFGEGSRLTVL.

This clone was seen just once. Here the CDR3 reads CAWNPDRGWPQHF. The DNA of the CDR3 is TGTGCCTGGAACCCGGACAGGGGATGGCCCCAGCATTTT. V usage is TRBV30 and J usage is TRBJ1-5, with 9 bases lining up with TRBD1. In germline, CDR1 is GTSNPN, CDR2 SVGIG (reference sequence). V dropped 4 bases and J dropped 9; count of bases not matched to a gene: 7. CDR3 length equals 13 residues.

The rearrangement links TRBV11-2 to TRBJ2-7; D gene unclear. Trimming stripped 5 bases from V and 6 bases from J, with 11 bases between. The CDR3 consists of 12 residues. Germline CDR1 and CDR2: SGHAT and FQNNGV. This CDR3 reads CASSPGRSEQYF. Here the CDR3 DNA reads TGTGCCAGCAGCCCAGGACGGAGCGAGCAGTACTTC.

This chain links TRBV6-5 with TRBJ2-1; 7 bases match TRBD2. V was pared by 7 bases and J by 9 bases, with 12 bases of the junction left unmatched. Germline V gives CDR1 MNHEY, CDR2 SVGAGI. The CDR3 has 14 residues. The CDR3: CASTGGGRKGEQFF. In nucleotides, the CDR3 is TGTGCCAGCACTGGGGGGGGAAGAAAGGGTGAGCAGTTCTTC.

This chain uses TRBV19 with TRBJ2-5; the D is unclear. This CDR3 has 11 residues. Trimming shortened V by 6 bases and J by 5 bases, and 7 bases separated the two germline ends. Germline-derived CDR1 and CDR2 are LNHDA and SQIVND (reference sequence). This CDR3 is CASSLGETQYF. CDR3 nucleotide sequence: TGTGCCAGTAGCCTCGGGGAGACCCAGTACTTC.

This clone showed up just once. The chain has TRBV29-1 and TRBJ2-7; D is undetermined. Germline-derived CDR1 and CDR2 are SQVTM and ANQGSEA. The ends were cut back, 0 bases at V and 4 bases at J, with 7 bases in the middle. This CDR3 is built from 12 residues. Here the CDR3 reads CSVEDLGYEQYF. DNA for the CDR3: TGCAGCGTTGAAGATTTAGGGTACGAGCAGTACTTC.

The gene calls are TRBV5-4 and TRBJ1-2, with 9 bases lining up with TRBD1. The trim removed 4 bases at V and 5 bases at J, leaving 6 bases unmatched. Germline values: CDR1 SGHNT, CDR2 YYREEE (reference sequence). The CDR3 is made up of 14 amino acids. The CDR3 nucleotides read TGTGCCAGCAGCACAGGGGGCAATTGGTATGGCTACACCTTC. Translated: CASSTGGNWYGYTF.

This clone was seen more than once but under ten times. The genes are TRBV4-1 and TRBJ1-2; D ambiguous. The CDR3 extends over 13 amino acids. V lost 1 base and J 8 bases, leaving 11 bases between the germline ends. The germline V gene encodes CDR1 MGHRA and CDR2 YSYEKL. CDR3 protein: CASSQVSVFGYTF. In DNA, the CDR3 is TGCGCCAGCAGCCAAGTATCGGTCTTCGGCTACACCTTC.

This clone showed up just a few times. The chain employs TRBV11-2 and TRBJ2-3; D remains unclear. V shed 1 base and J shed 8 bases, with 19 bases lying between them. Germline V gene sequence: CDR1 SGHAT, CDR2 FQNNGV. This CDR3 spans 16 amino acids. The DNA for the CDR3 is TGTGCCAGCAGCTTAGGGCTCCCTCTGGTGGGTAGTACGCAGTATTTT. Its translation is CASSLGLPLVGSTQYF.

The gene calls are TRBV27 and TRBJ2-5; D is unresolved. The germline V and J ends were trimmed by 4 bases and 5 bases, with 5 bases remaining between them. CDR1 is MNHEY, CDR2 SMNVEV, per germline (reference sequence). The CDR3 runs 11 residues. The CDR3 spells CASSSRETQYF. As DNA, the CDR3 is TGTGCCAGCAGTTCTCGGGAGACCCAGTACTTC.

This sequence joins TRBV30 and TRBJ1-5; TRBD1 aligns across 7 bases. In germline, CDR1 is GTSNPN, CDR2 SVGIG (reference sequence). After removal of 0 bases from V and 6 bases from J, the junction contained 5 bases not matched to a gene. The length of the CDR3 is 14 residues. In DNA, the CDR3 is TGTGCCTGGAGTGTAGGGGCAGGGGGTCAGCCCCAGCATTTT. Protein product: CAWSVGAGGQPQHF.

The chain combines TRBV7-9 with TRBJ2-7; D unclear. The ends were cut back, 5 bases at V and 3 bases at J, with 11 bases in the middle. Per the germline V gene, CDR1 is SEHNR and CDR2 is FQNEAQ (reference sequence). The CDR3 consists of 13 residues. CDR3 sequence: CASSPLSVYEQYF. CDR3 DNA sequence: TGTGCCAGCAGCCCCCTAAGTGTCTACGAGCAGTACTTC.